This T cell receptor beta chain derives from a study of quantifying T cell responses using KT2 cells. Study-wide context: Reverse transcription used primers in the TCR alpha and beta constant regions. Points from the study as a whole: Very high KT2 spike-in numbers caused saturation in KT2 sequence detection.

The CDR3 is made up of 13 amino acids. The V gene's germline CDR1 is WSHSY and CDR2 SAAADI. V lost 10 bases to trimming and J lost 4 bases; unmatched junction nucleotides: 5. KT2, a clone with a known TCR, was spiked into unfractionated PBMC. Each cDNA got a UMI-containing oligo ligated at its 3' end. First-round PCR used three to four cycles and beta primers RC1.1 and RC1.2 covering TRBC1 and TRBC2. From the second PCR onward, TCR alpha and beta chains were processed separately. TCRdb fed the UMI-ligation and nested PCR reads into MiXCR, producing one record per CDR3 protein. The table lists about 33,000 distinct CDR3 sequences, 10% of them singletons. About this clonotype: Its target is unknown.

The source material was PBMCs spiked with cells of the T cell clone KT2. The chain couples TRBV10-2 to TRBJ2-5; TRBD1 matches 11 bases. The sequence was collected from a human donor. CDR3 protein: CATSGTGGETQYF. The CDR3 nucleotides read TGCGCCACCTCCGGGACAGGGGGAGAGACCCAGTACTTC.